This TCR beta chain was sequenced in a study of tumour-infiltrating T cells in Burkitt lymphoma. For the study at large: Patients covered every epidemiological subtype of Burkitt lymphoma. Repertoire clonality predicted overall and progression-free survival. Study-level results: Many Burkitt lymphoma patients shared several public clonotypes.

The repertoire was sequenced with immunoSEQ multiplex PCR; TCRdb's copy has only in-frame clones and lacks some. The sample carries about 3,000 clones, 10% to 15% recorded once. With regard to this clone: Its specificity is not known.

CDR3 length: 15 amino acids. V lost 1 base and J lost 5, with 12 bases in between. Germline loops: CDR1 MNHEY, CDR2 SVGAGI. Material for sequencing was tumor tissue. This sequence was found in a human donor with Burkitt lymphoma. V gene TRBV6-5 combines with J gene TRBJ2-1; D gene uncertain. The CDR3 DNA reads as TGTGCCAGCAGTTACTACGCTTCCCGAAACAATGAGCAGTTCTTC. This gives the protein CASSYYASRNNEQFF.